This T cell receptor (beta chain) was identified in a study of T cells after yellow fever vaccination. Study at large: Fractions low in cell number were prepared with SMART-Seq v4 Ultra Low Input. Study results and caveats: Subsequent to the booster, the majority of primary-vaccination clones reappeared (under 98% CD4, around 85% CD8). A small proportion of clonotypes was detected in both the CD4 and CD8 compartments. Repertoires obtained by FACS sorting could include abundant clonotypes that entered as contaminants from the bulk population.

This clonotype was observed a single time. Its antigen is undetermined. At one boundary the junction diverges from the germline segment, which might be a read error. A single record per CDR3 protein comes from TCRdb applying MiXCR to the 5' RACE reads. The data hold 510,000 or so distinct CDR3 sequences, with 15% to 20% observed a single time. This CDR3 contains 18 residues. Germline V gene lookup returns CDR1 LGHDT and CDR2 YNNKEL (reference sequence). This chain links TRBV3-1 with TRBJ2-3; TRBD2 matches at 10 bases. The receptor comes from a man in his thirties or forties who received the YFV17D yellow fever vaccine. The material sequenced was PBMCs, taken 15 days after the yellow fever booster vaccination. The chain's CDR3 is CASSQDWTSGGGTDMQYF. DNA for the CDR3: TGTGCCAGCAGCCAAGACTGGACTAGCGGAGGGGGGACAGATATGCAGTATTTT.